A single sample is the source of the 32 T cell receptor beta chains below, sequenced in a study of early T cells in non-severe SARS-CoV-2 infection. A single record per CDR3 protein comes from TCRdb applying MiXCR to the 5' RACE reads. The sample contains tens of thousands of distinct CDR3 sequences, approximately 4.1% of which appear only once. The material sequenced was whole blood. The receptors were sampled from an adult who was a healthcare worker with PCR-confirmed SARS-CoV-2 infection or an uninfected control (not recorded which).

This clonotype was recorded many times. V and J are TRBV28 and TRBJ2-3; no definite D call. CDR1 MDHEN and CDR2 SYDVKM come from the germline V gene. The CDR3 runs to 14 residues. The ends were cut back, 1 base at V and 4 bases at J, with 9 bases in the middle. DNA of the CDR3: TGTGCCAGCAGTTTATCTGGGGTCCCAGATACGCAGTATTTT. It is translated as CASSLSGVPDTQYF.

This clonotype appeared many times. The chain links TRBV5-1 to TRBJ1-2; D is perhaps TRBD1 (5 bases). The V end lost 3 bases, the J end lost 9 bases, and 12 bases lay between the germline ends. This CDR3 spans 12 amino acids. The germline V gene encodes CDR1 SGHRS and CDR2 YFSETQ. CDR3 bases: TGCGCCAGCAGCTCCGGGACGGATAGCTACACCTTC. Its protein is CASSSGTDSYTF. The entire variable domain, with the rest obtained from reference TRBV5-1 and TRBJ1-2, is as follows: KAGVTQTPRYLIKTRGQQVTLSCSPISGHRSVSWYQQTPGQGLQFLFEYFSETQRNKGNFPGRFSGRQFSNSRSEMNVSTLELGDSALYLCASSSGTDSYTFGSGTRLTVV.

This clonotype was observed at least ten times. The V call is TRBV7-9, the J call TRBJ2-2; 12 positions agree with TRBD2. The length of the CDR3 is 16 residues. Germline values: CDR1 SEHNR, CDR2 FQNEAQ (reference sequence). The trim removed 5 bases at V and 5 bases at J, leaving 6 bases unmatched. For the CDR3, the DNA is TGTGCCAGCAGCACGACTAGCGGGAGAGGGACCGGGGAGCTGTTTTTT. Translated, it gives CASSTTSGRGTGELFF.

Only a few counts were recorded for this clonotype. This CDR3 reads CSVLAFETQYF. The DNA of the CDR3 is TGCAGCGTACTAGCTTTTGAGACCCAGTACTTC. V gene TRBV29-1 combines with J gene TRBJ2-5; tentative D call: TRBD2 (6 bases). This CDR3 is built from 11 residues. The V end lost 6 bases, the J end lost 5 bases, and 10 bases lay between the germline ends. Germline CDR1 and CDR2: SQVTM and ANQGSEA.

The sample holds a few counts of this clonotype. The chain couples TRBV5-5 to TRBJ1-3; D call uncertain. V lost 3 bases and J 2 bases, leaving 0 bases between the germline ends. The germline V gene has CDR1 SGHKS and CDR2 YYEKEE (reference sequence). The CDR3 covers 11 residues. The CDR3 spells CASSSGNTIYF. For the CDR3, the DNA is TGTGCCAGCAGCTCTGGAAACACCATATATTTT.

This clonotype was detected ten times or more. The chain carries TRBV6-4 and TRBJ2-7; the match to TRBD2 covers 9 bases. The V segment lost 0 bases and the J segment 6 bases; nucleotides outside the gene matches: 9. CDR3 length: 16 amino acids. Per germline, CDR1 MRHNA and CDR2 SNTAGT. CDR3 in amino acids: CASSDSSSGKDCEQYF. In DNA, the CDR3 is TGTGCCAGCAGTGACTCGTCTAGCGGGAAAGATTGCGAGCAGTACTTC.

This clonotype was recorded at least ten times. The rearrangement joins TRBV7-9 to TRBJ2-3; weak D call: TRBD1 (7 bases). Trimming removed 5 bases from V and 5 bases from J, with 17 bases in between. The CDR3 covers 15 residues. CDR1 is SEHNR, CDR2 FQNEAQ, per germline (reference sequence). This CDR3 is CASSPSEGAGDTQYF. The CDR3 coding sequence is TGTGCCAGCAGCCCCTCGGAGGGGGCGGGAGATACGCAGTATTTT. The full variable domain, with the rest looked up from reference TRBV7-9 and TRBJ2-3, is DTGVSQNPRHKITKRGQNVTFRCDPISEHNRLYWYRQTLGQGPEFLTYFQNEAQLEKSRLLSDRFSAERPKGSFSTLEIQRTEQGDSAMYLCASSPSEGAGDTQYFGPGTRLTVL.

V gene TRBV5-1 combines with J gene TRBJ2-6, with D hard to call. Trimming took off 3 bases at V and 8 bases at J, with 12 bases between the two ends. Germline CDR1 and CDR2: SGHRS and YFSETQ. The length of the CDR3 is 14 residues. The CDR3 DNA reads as TGCGCCAGCAGCTCCGGAGTGGTTTCCAACGTCCTGACTTTC. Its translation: CASSSGVVSNVLTF.

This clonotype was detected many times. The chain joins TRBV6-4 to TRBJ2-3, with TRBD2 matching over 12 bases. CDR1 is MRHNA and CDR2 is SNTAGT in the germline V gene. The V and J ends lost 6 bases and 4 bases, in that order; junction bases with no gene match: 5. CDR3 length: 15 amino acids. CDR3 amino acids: CASSQTSGSADTQYF. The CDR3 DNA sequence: TGTGCCAGCAGCCAGACTAGCGGGAGTGCAGATACGCAGTATTTT.

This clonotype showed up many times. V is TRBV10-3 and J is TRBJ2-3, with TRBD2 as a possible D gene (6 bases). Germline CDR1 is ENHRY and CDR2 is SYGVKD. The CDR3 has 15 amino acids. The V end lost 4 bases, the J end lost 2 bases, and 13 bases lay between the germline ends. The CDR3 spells CAISASGGVTDTQYF. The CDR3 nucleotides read TGTGCCATCAGTGCGAGCGGAGGGGTCACAGATACGCAGTATTTT.

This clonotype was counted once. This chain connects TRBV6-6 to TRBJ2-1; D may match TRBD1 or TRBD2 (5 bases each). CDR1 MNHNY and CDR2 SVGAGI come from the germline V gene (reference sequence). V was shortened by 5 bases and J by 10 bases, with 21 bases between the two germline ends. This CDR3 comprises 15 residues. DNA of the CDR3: TGTGCCAGCAGTCCCGGGACCCTAGTTATGAGCGAGCAGTTCTTC. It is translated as CASSPGTLVMSEQFF.

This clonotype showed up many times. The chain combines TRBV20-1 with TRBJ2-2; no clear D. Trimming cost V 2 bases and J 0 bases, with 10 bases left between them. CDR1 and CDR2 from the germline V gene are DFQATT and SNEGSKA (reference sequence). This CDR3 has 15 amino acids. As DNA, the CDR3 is TGCAGTGCTAGACAATTGGACCCGAACACCGGGGAGCTGTTTTTT. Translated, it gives CSARQLDPNTGELFF.

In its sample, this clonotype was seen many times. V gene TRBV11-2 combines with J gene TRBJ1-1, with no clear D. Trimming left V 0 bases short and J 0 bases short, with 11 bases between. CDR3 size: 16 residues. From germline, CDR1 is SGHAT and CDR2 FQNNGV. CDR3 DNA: TGTGCCAGCAGCTTAGATCGAGCAGTAATGAACACTGAAGCTTTCTTT. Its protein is CASSLDRAVMNTEAFF.

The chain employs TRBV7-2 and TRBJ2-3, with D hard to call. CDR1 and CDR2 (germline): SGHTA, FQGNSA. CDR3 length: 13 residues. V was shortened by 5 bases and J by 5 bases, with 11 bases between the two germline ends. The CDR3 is CASSPHYGDTQYF. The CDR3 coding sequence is TGTGCCAGCAGCCCACACTATGGAGATACGCAGTATTTT.

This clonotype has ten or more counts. The DNA of the CDR3 is TGTGCCAGCAGGTGGACTAGCGGGAGCGACAATGAGCAGTTCTTC. The encoded protein is CASRWTSGSDNEQFF. The genes are TRBV5-5 and TRBJ2-1, with 13 bases fitting TRBD2. Germline CDR1 SGHKS, CDR2 YYEKEE (reference sequence). CDR3 length: 15 amino acids. The V segment lost 5 bases and the J segment 5 bases; nucleotides outside the gene matches: 4.

CDR3 coding DNA: TGTGCCAGCAGTCTAGCCAGGGCCTACGAGCAGTACTTC. As protein: CASSLARAYEQYF. V usage is TRBV28 and J usage is TRBJ2-7; D is perhaps TRBD1 or TRBD2 (5 bases each). Per germline, CDR1 MDHEN and CDR2 SYDVKM. Trimming pared 5 bases from V and 2 bases from J, leaving 10 bases between. CDR3 length equals 13 residues.

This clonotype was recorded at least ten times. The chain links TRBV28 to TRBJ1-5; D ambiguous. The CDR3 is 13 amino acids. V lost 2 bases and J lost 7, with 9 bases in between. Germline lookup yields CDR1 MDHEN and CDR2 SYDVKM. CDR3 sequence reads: CASSLGVRQPQHF. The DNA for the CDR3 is TGTGCCAGCAGTTTAGGGGTGCGACAGCCCCAGCATTTT.

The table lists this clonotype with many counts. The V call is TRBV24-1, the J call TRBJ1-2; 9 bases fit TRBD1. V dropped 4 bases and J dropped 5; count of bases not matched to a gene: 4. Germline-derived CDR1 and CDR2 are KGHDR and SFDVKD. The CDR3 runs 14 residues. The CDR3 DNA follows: TGTGCCACCAGTGAACCGGGACAGGGATATGGCTACACCTTC. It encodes CATSEPGQGYGYTF.

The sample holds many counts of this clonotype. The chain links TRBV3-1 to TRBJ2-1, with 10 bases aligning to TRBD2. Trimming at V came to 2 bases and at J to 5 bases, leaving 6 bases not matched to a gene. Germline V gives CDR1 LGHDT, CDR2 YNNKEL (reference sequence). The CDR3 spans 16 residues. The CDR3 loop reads CASSQITLAGDNEQFF. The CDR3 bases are TGTGCCAGCAGCCAAATAACGCTAGCGGGGGACAATGAGCAGTTCTTC.

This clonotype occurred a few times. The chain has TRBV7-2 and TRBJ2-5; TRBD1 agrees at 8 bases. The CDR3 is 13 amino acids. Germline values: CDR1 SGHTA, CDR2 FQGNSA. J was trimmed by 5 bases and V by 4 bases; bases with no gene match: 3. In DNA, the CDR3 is TGTGCCAGCAGCTCTAGGACAGGGGAGACCCAGTACTTC. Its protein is CASSSRTGETQYF.

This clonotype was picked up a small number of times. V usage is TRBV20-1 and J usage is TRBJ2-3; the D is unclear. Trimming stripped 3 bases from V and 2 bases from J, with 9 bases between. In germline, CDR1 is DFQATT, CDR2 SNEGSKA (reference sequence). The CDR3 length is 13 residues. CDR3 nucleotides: TGCAGTGCTAGTCTCGTTTACACAGATACGCAGTATTTT. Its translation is CSASLVYTDTQYF.

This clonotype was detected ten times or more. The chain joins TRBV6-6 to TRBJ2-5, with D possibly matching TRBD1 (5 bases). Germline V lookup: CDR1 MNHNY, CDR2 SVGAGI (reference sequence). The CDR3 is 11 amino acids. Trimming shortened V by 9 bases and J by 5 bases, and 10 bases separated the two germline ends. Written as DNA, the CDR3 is TGTGCCAGTAGGGGTCGCGAGACCCAGTACTTC. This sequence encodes CASRGRETQYF.

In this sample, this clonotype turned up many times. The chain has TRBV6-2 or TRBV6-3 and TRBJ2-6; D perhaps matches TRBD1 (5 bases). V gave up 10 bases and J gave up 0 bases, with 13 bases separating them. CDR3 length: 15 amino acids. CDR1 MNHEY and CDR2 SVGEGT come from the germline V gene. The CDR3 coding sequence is TGTGCCATAACGACAGACATCTCTGGGGCCAACGTCCTGACTTTC. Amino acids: CAITTDISGANVLTF.

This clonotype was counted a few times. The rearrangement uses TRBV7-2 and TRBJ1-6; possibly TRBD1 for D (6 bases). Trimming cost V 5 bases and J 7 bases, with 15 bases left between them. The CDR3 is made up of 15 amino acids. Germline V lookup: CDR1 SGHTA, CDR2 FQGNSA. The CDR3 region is CASSPLTGTNSPLHF. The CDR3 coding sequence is TGTGCCAGCAGCCCCCTGACAGGAACAAATTCACCCCTCCACTTT.

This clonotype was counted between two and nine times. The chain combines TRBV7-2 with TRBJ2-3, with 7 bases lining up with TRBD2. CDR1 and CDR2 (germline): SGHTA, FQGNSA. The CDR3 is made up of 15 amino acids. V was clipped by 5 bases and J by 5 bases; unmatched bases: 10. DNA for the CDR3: TGTGCCAGCAGCCTCCGGGGAGGGAAAGGAGATACGCAGTATTTT. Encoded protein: CASSLRGGKGDTQYF. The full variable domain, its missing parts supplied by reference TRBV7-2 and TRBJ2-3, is GAGVSQSPSNKVTEKGKDVELRCDPISGHTALYWYRQSLGQGLEFLIYFQGNSAPDKSGLPSDRFSAERTGGSVSTLTIQRTQQEDSAVYLCASSLRGGKGDTQYFGPGTRLTVL.

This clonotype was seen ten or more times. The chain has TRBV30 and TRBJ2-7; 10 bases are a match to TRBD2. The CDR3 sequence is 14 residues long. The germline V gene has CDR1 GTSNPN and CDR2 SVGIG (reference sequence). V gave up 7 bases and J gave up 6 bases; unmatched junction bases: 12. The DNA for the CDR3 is TGTGCCTCCGACCTAGCGGGAGTGTCGGCCGAGCAGTACGTC. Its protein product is CASDLAGVSAEQYV.

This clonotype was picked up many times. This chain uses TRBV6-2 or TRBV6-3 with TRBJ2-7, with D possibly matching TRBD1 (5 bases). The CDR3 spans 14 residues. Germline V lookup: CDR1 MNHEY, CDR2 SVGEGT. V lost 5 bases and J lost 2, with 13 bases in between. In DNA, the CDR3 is TGTGCCAGCAGTCCGGACACCCGTACCTACGAGCAGTACGTC. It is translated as CASSPDTRTYEQYV.

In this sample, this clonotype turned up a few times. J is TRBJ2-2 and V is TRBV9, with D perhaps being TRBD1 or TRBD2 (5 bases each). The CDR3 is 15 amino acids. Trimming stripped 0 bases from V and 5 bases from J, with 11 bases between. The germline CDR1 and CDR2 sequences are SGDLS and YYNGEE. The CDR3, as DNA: TGTGCCAGCAGCGTAGTCGCCTGGGGGACCGGGGAGCTGTTTTTT. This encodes CASSVVAWGTGELFF.

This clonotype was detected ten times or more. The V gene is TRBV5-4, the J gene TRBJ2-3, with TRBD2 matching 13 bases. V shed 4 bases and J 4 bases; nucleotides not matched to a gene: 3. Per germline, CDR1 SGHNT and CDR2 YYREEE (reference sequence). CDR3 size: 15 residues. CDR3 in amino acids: CASSLTSGRSDTQYF. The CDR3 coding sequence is TGTGCCAGCAGCCTGACTAGCGGGAGGTCAGATACGCAGTATTTT.

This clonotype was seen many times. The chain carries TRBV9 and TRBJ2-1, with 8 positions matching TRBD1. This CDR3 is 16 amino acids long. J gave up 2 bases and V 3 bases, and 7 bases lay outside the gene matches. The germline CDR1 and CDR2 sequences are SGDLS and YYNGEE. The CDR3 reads CASSGGGTGTYNEQFF. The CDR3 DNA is TGTGCCAGCAGCGGCGGCGGGACAGGCACCTACAATGAGCAGTTCTTC.

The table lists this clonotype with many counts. The CDR3 region has the DNA TGTGCCAGCAGCTTTAGGACTAGCGGATACAATGAGCAGTTCTTC. Protein product: CASSFRTSGYNEQFF. The chain combines TRBV7-2 with TRBJ2-1; 10 bases are shared with TRBD2. The CDR3 length is 15 residues. Germline CDR1 is SGHTA and CDR2 is FQGNSA. The V gene end was trimmed by 3 bases and the J gene end by 4 bases; junction bases not matched to a gene: 3.

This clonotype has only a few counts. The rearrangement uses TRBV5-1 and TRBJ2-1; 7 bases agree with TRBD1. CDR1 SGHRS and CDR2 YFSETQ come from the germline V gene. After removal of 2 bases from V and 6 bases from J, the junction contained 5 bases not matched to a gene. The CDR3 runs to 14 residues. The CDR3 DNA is TGCGCCAGCAGCTTCGGACAGGAGGCCAATGAGCAGTTCTTC. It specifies CASSFGQEANEQFF.